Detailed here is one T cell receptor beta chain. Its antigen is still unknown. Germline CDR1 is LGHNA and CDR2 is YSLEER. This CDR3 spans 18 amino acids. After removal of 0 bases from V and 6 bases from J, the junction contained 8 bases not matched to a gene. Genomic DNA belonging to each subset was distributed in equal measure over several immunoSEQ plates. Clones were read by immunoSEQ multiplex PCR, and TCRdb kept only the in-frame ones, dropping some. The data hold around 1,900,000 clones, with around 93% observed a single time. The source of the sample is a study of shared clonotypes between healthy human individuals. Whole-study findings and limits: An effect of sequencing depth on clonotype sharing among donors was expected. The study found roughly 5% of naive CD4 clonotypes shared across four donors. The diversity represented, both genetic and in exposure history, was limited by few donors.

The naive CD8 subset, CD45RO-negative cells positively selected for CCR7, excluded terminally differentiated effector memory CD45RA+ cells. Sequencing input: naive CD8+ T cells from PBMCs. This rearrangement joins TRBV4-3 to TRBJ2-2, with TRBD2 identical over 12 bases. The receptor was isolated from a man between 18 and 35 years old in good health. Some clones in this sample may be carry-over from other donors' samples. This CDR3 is CASSQDPLPSGRAGELFF. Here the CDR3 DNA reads TGCGCCAGCAGCCAAGACCCTCTCCCTAGCGGGAGGGCCGGGGAGCTGTTTTTT.